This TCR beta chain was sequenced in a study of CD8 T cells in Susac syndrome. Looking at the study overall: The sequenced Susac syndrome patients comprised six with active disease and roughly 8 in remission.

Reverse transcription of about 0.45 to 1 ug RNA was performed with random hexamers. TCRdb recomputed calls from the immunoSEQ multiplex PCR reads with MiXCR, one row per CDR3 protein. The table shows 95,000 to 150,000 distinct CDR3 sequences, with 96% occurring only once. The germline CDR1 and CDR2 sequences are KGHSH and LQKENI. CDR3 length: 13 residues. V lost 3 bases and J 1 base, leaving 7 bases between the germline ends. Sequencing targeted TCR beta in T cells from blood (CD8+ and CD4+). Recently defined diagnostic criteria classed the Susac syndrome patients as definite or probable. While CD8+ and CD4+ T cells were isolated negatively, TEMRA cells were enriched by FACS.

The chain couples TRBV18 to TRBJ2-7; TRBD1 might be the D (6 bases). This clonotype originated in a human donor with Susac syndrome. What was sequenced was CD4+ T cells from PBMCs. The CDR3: CASSPGQSYEQYF. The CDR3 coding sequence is TGTGCCAGCTCACCCGGACAGTCCTACGAGCAGTACTTC.